Below, 22 T cell receptor beta chains from the same sample are listed, as sequenced in a study of blood T cell repertoires in COVID-19. The data were produced by immunoSEQ multiplex PCR, yet TCRdb's version contains in-frame clones alone and is incomplete. In the table there are a few hundred thousand clones, 80% to 90% of which are singletons. Sequenced sample: peripheral blood. The receptors shown here come from a man aged 25 to 45 with acute or convalescent COVID-19.

The genes are TRBV3-1 (or the pseudogene TRBV3-2) and TRBJ2-1, with D perhaps TRBD2 (5 bases). The germline V and J ends were trimmed by 3 bases and 4 bases, with 22 bases remaining between them. Germline V CDR1 and CDR2: LGHDT, YNNKEL (reference sequence). The CDR3 extends over 18 amino acids. The CDR3 here is CASSQLASGRGPYNEQFF. As DNA, the CDR3 is TGTGCCAGCAGCCAGCTGGCCTCGGGGAGAGGCCCTTACAATGAGCAGTTCTTC.

The chain uses TRBV18 and TRBJ2-1, with 9 bases aligning to TRBD1. The CDR3 extends over 18 amino acids. Germline CDR1 reads KGHSH; CDR2 reads LQKENI. V lost 0 bases, J lost 4 bases, and 10 bases stayed unmatched. The CDR3 DNA reads as TGTGCCAGCTCACCACCGTTGGGACAGGGTGTTCGGTACAATGAGCAGTTCTTC. Its protein is CASSPPLGQGVRYNEQFF.

The chain uses TRBV6-5 and TRBJ1-2, with 9 nucleotides matching TRBD1. The length of the CDR3 is 13 residues. After removal of 6 bases from V and 7 bases from J, the junction contained 6 bases not matched to a gene. The V gene's germline CDR1 is MNHEY and CDR2 SVGAGI. The CDR3 here is CASRVGQGAGYTF. In DNA form, the CDR3 reads TGTGCCAGCAGGGTGGGACAGGGTGCTGGCTACACCTTC.

The chain recombines TRBV5-4 with TRBJ2-7, with TRBD1 matching 7 bases. The CDR3 extends over 16 amino acids. CDR1 is SGHNT and CDR2 is YYREEE in the germline V gene (reference sequence). The J segment lost 0 bases and the V segment lost 0 bases, leaving 6 bases of the junction unmatched. The CDR3, as DNA: TGTGCCAGCAGCTTGGGAGGACAGGTACTCTCCTACGAGCAGTACTTC. This encodes CASSLGGQVLSYEQYF. Full variable domain (outside the CDR3, taken from reference TRBV5-4 and TRBJ2-7): ETGVTQSPTHLIKTRGQQVTLRCSSQSGHNTVSWYQQALGQGPQFIFQYYREEENGRGNFPPRFSGLQFPNYSSELNVNALELDDSALYLCASSLGGQVLSYEQYFGPGTRLTVT.

J is TRBJ1-4 and V is TRBV5-1; 7 bases line up with TRBD1. The junction had 9 bases not matched to a gene; V was cut back by 4 bases and J by 6 bases. There are 15 residues in the CDR3. In germline, CDR1 is SGHRS, CDR2 YFSETQ. This chain's CDR3 is CASSNGQAQDEKLFF. In nucleotides, the CDR3 is TGCGCCAGCAGCAATGGACAGGCGCAGGATGAAAAACTGTTTTTT.

This chain connects TRBV28 to TRBJ1-1, with D possibly TRBD1 on 5 matching bases. V was pared by 0 bases and J by 5 bases, with 13 bases between. This CDR3 spans 15 amino acids. From germline, CDR1 is MDHEN and CDR2 SYDVKM. CDR3 residues: CASSLWGQGGTEAFF. CDR3 in DNA: TGTGCCAGCAGTTTATGGGGGCAGGGTGGGACTGAAGCTTTCTTT.

Concerning this clone: Other DNA sequences in the sample encode the same CDR3. The V call is TRBV5-1, the J call TRBJ2-7; 10 nucleotides line up with TRBD2. The length of the CDR3 is 14 residues. Germline assignment: CDR1 SGHRS and CDR2 YFSETQ. V lost 1 base, J lost 3 bases, and 1 base stayed unmatched. The DNA for the CDR3 is TGCGCCAGCAGCTTGACTAGCGGGAACTACGAGCAGTACTTC. Translating gives CASSLTSGNYEQYF.

The chain combines TRBV21-1 with TRBJ2-5; the D segment call TRBD1 is taken from the table without a DNA check. TRBV21-1 is termed a pseudogene. The CDR3 consists of 12 residues. The CDR3 reads CASERDTETQYF. CDR3 DNA: TGTGCCAGCGAAAGGGACACGGAGACCCAGTACTTC.

The chain is built from TRBV3-1 (or the pseudogene TRBV3-2) and TRBJ2-3; tentative D call: TRBD2 (5 bases). Trimming shortened V by 3 bases and J by 7 bases, and 14 bases separated the two germline ends. CDR1 and CDR2 (germline): LGHDT, YNNKEL (reference sequence). This CDR3 contains 14 residues. CDR3 DNA: TGTGCCAGCAGCCACTCCACGGGGAGTAATACGCAGTATTTT. Translation: CASSHSTGSNTQYF.

The chain combines TRBV5-4 with TRBJ2-7; D is undetermined. The CDR3 totals 12 residues. Germline V lookup: CDR1 SGHNT, CDR2 YYREEE (reference sequence). Deletions cut 1 base from V and 7 bases from J, with 9 bases between. The CDR3 loop is CASSLLRKEQYF. The DNA for the CDR3 is TGTGCCAGCAGCTTGTTGCGGAAGGAGCAGTACTTC.

This chain uses TRBV29-1 with TRBJ1-4; no clear D. The ends were cut back, 4 bases at V and 8 bases at J, with 14 bases in the middle. The CDR3 sequence is 13 residues long. Germline CDR1 SQVTM, CDR2 ANQGSEA. In nucleotides, the CDR3 is TGCAGCGTTGTATATGCGGGGAAGGAAAAACTGTTTTTT. This gives the protein CSVVYAGKEKLFF.

The chain carries TRBV30 and TRBJ1-5, with 8 bases fitting TRBD1. Trimming at V came to 5 bases and at J to 10 bases, leaving 7 bases not matched to a gene. Germline V gene data show CDR1 as GTSNPN and CDR2 as SVGIG (reference sequence). The CDR3 is 12 amino acids. Written as DNA, the CDR3 is TGTGCCTGGGGACAGGGCTTTGAACCCCAGCATTTT. Translation gives CAWGQGFEPQHF.

This rearrangement joins TRBV12-5 to TRBJ1-3; no firm D call. The CDR3 is 12 residues long. V lost 6 bases and J lost 4, with 7 bases in between. In germline, CDR1 is LGHNT, CDR2 FRNRAP. CDR3 DNA: TGTGCTAGTGGGCGCGGGGGAAACACCATATATTTT. It codes for CASGRGGNTIYF. Variable domain in full (rest from reference TRBV12-5 and TRBJ1-3): DARVTQTPRHKVTEMGQEVTMRCQPILGHNTVFWYRQTMMQGLELLAYFRNRAPLDDSGMPKDRFSAEMPDATLATLKIQPSEPRDSAVYFCASGRGGNTIYFGEGSWLTVV.

The J gene is TRBJ2-7, the V gene TRBV6-5, with a tentative D call TRBD1 (5 bases). This CDR3 comprises 11 residues. V was pared by 8 bases and J by 5 bases, with 10 bases between. The germline gives CDR1 MNHEY, CDR2 SVGAGI. The CDR3 DNA is TGTGCCAGCCGACAGACGCACGAGCAGTACTTC. This encodes CASRQTHEQYF.

Concerning this clone: Relative to the germline gene, one junction end is altered; a read error may explain this. The chain is built from TRBV7-7 and TRBJ1-5; D is perhaps TRBD1 (6 bases). The CDR3 spans 19 residues. From germline, CDR1 is SSHAT and CDR2 FNYEAQ (reference sequence). The DNA of the CDR3 is TGTGCTAGCAGCTTAAGGGGCAGGGGTCCCGAGGGGAGCAATCAGCCCCAGCATTTT. Its protein product is CASSLRGRGPEGSNQPQHF.

This clone was observed a single time. This chain joins TRBV29-1 and TRBJ1-4; no firm D call. The CDR3 runs 13 residues. Trimming stripped 2 bases from V and 5 bases from J, with 9 bases between. Germline assignment: CDR1 SQVTM and CDR2 ANQGSEA. CDR3 in DNA: TGCAGCGTTGAAAGTCCGCAGAATGAAAAACTGTTTTTT. Residues: CSVESPQNEKLFF.

This chain connects TRBV9 to TRBJ1-4; a possible D gene is TRBD1 (5 bases). Per germline, CDR1 SGDLS and CDR2 YYNGEE. Trimming took off 3 bases at V and 2 bases at J, with 14 bases between the two ends. The CDR3 runs 16 residues. CDR3 residues: CASSENPGPTNEKLFF. CDR3 nucleotide sequence: TGTGCCAGCAGCGAGAATCCAGGGCCGACTAATGAAAAACTGTTTTTT.

This clone showed up just once. The chain joins TRBV11-2 to TRBJ2-7; no clear D gene. CDR3 length: 12 amino acids. V gave up 2 bases and J gave up 0 bases, with 2 bases separating them. Germline CDR1 reads SGHAT; CDR2 reads FQNNGV. The chain's CDR3 is CASSLLSYEQYF. CDR3 nucleotides: TGTGCCAGCAGCTTACTCTCCTACGAGCAGTACTTC. Full variable domain (remainder filled in from reference TRBV11-2 and TRBJ2-7): EAGVAQSPRYKIIEKRQSVAFWCNPISGHATLYWYQQILGQGPKLLIQFQNNGVVDDSQLPKDRFSAERLKGVDSTLKIQPAKLEDSAVYLCASSLLSYEQYFGPGTRLTVT.

This rearrangement joins TRBV27 to TRBJ1-6, with D perhaps TRBD1 (6 bases). The CDR3 has 16 residues. In germline, CDR1 is MNHEY, CDR2 SMNVEV (reference sequence). The V end lost 6 bases, the J end lost 5 bases, and 17 bases lay between the germline ends. The CDR3 nucleotides read TGTGCCAGCAGCGCCACGGACAGAGGGAATAATTCACCCCTCCACTTT. Its translation is CASSATDRGNNSPLHF.

V is TRBV15 and J is TRBJ2-7; weak D call: TRBD2 (6 bases). Germline CDR1 and CDR2: LNHNV and YYDKDF (reference sequence). The V gene lost 1 base and the J gene lost 5 bases, with 12 bases spanning the gap. The CDR3 covers 14 residues. The CDR3 region has the DNA TGTGCCACCAGCAGAGGTTTTGGAGGGGACGAGCAGTACTTC. This encodes CATSRGFGGDEQYF.

The chain combines TRBV6-1 with TRBJ1-2; D ambiguous. The V end lost 1 base, the J end lost 0 bases, and 6 bases lay between the germline ends. Germline V gene data show CDR1 as MNHNS and CDR2 as SASEGT. The CDR3 runs 14 residues. The CDR3 nucleotides read TGTGCCAGCAGTGAAGGCGGTCCTAACTATGGCTACACCTTC. Residues: CASSEGGPNYGYTF.

The J gene is TRBJ1-1, the V gene TRBV7-3, with unresolved D. V lost 6 bases and J lost 5, with 13 bases in between. Germline values: CDR1 SGHTA, CDR2 FQGTGA. The CDR3 is 13 residues long. CDR3 residues: CASRESGGTEAFF. The DNA for the CDR3 is TGTGCCAGCAGGGAAAGTGGAGGAACTGAAGCTTTCTTT. The full variable domain, in which reference TRBV7-3 and TRBJ1-1 provide the parts outside the CDR3, is GAGVSQTPSNKVTEKGKYVELRCDPISGHTALYWYRQSLGQGPEFLIYFQGTGAADDSGLPNDRFFAVRPEGSVSTLKIQRTERGDSAVYLCASRESGGTEAFFGQGTRLTVV.